This paragraph covers one T cell receptor (beta chain) sequence. No antigen is known for it. No qualities accompany the bases; no much larger clone lies one base away. This entry is derived from a study of T-cell reconstitution after alpha-beta-depleted transplantation in children (dated by TCRdb to the mid-2010s). About the investigation overall: Using TCR repertoire profiling, the study followed T-cell immune reconstitution in a quantitative way in children after TCRalphabeta/CD19-depleted allogeneic hematopoietic cell transplantation.

The sample's treatment or condition, from its label and the paper: allogeneic hematopoietic cell transplantation with graft depleted of TCRalphabeta T cells and CD19 B cells. The transplant recipients were children given TCRalphabeta/CD19-depleted allogeneic hematopoietic cell grafts. For CDR1 and CDR2, the germline V gene lists LGHNA and YSLEER. Trimming costs V 3 bases and J 8 bases, and their ends lie 14 bases apart. Measured from the cysteine to the phenylalanine, the CDR3 is 14 residues long. Only the CDR3 DNA is retained, 42 bases long and in frame from the first base. Summary of the overall study and its limitations: Apparently early alphabetaT-cell count recovery about two months after transplant reportedly relied on only several hundred rapidly expanded clones derived from non-depleted graft cells. The high TCRbeta diversity at day 60 in some patients was ascribed to recipient T cells and intrathymic progenitors that had survived conditioning. Hyperexpanded clone frequencies declined over subsequent months; after one year, T-cell counts and TCRbeta diversity were mostly attributed to newly produced T cells.

Library method: PCR. Instrument on record: Illumina HiSeq 2500. TCR libraries were prepared with molecular barcoding, using unique molecular identifiers to normalize TCRbeta repertoire quantification. TCRdb itself trimmed the public reads at Q25 with fastp, ran MiXCR and retained productive beta chains. Every entry covers one CDR3 protein and lists the most common genes and DNA from its rows. In all, the sample holds hundreds of thousands of distinct CDR3 sequences, and roughly a tenth of those were seen once. The top ten clones comprise around 2% of the sample. The specimen comprised PBMCs, sampled before TCRalphabeta/CD19-depleted stem cell transplant. The sequence was obtained from a child under 10 years old with inherited bone marrow failure, due to receive a stem cell transplant. The chain employs TRBV4-3 and TRBJ2-1, with the D gene uncertain. In nucleotide form, the sequence is TGCGCCAGCAGCCACGGATACCAGTACTATGAGCAGTTCTTC. It is translated as CASSHGYQYYEQFF.